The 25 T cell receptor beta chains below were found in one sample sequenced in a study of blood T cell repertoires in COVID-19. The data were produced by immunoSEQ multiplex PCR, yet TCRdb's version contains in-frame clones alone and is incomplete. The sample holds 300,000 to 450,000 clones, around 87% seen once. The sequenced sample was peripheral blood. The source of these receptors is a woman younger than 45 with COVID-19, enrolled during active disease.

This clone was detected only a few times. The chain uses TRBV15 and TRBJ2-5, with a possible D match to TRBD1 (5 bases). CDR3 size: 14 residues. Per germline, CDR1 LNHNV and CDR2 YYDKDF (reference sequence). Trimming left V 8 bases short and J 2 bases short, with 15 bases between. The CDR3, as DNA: TGTGCCACCGGGGCGGCAGGGTGGCAAGAGACCCAGTACTTC. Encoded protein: CATGAAGWQETQYF.

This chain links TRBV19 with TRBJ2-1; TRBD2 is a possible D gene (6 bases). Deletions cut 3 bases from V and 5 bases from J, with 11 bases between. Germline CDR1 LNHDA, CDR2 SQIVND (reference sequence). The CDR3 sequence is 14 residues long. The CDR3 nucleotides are TGTGCCAGTAGTATTACAGGAGGGAACAATGAGCAGTTCTTC. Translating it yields CASSITGGNNEQFF.

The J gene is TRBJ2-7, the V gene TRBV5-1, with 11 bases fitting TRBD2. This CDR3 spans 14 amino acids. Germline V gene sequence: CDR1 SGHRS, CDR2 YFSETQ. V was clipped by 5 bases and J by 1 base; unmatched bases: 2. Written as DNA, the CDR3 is TGCGCCAGCAGGCGGACTAGCGGGTCCTACGAGCAGTACTTC. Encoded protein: CASRRTSGSYEQYF.

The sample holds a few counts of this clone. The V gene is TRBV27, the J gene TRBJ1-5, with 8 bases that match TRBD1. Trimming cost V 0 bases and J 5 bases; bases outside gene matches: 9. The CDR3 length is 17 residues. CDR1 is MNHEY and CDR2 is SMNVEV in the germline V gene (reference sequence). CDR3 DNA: TGTGCCAGCAGTTTATCTTGGACAGGGAAGATCGATCAGCCCCAGCATTTT. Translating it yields CASSLSWTGKIDQPQHF.

The CDR3 coding sequence is TGTGCCAGCAGTTTAACAAACGAGCAGTACTTC. It is translated as CASSLTNEQYF. The chain recombines TRBV28 with TRBJ2-7; D is uncertain. This CDR3 spans 11 amino acids. The ends were cut back, 2 bases at V and 5 bases at J, with 4 bases in the middle. Germline V gene lookup returns CDR1 MDHEN and CDR2 SYDVKM. The full variable domain, completed using reference TRBV28 and TRBJ2-7, is DVKVTQSSRYLVKRTGEKVFLECVQDMDHENMFWYRQDPGLGLRLIYFSYDVKMKEKGDIPEGYSVSREKKERFSLILESASTNQTSMYLCASSLTNEQYFGPGTRLTVT.

CDR3: CASSTGDRPYEQYF. CDR3 DNA: TGTGCCAGCAGCACGGGGGACAGGCCTTACGAGCAGTACTTC. The rearrangement links TRBV27 to TRBJ2-7; 8 bases are shared with TRBD1. After removal of 6 bases from V and 4 bases from J, the junction contained 8 bases not matched to a gene. The V gene's germline CDR1 is MNHEY and CDR2 SMNVEV (reference sequence). The CDR3 contains 14 residues.

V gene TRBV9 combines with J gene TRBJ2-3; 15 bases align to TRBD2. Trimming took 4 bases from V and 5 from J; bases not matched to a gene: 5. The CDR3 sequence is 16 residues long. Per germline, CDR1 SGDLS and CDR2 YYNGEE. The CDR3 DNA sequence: TGTGCCAGCAGCCCCCGGACTAGCGGGAGGGGAGATACGCAGTATTTT. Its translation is CASSPRTSGRGDTQYF.

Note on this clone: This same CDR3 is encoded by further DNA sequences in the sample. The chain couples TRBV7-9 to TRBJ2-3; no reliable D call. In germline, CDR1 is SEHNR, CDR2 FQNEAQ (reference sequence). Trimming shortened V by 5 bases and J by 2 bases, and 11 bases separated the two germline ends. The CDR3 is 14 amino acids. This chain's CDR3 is CASSTERLTDTQYF. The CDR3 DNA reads TGTGCCAGCAGCACAGAACGCCTCACAGATACGCAGTATTTT.

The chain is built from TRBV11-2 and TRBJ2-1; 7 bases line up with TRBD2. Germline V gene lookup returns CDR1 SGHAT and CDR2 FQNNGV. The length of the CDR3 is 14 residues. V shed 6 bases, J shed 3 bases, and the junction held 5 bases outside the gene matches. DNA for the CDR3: TGTGCCAGCAGGCCTGGGGAGGGCTACAATGAGCAGTTCTTC. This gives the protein CASRPGEGYNEQFF.

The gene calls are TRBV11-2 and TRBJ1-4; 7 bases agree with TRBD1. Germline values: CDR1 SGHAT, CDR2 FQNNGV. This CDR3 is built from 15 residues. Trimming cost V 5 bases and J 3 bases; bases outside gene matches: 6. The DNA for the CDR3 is TGTGCCAGCAGCCTACGTACAGGGGCTAATGAAAAACTGTTTTTT. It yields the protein CASSLRTGANEKLFF.

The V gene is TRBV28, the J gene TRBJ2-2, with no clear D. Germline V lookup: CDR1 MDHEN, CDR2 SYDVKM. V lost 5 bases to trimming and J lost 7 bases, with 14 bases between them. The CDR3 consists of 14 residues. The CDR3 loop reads CASSPVVASGELFF. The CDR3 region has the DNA TGTGCCAGCAGTCCCGTCGTGGCTAGCGGGGAGCTGTTTTTT. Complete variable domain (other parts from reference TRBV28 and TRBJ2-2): DVKVTQSSRYLVKRTGEKVFLECVQDMDHENMFWYRQDPGLGLRLIYFSYDVKMKEKGDIPEGYSVSREKKERFSLILESASTNQTSMYLCASSPVVASGELFFGEGSRLTVL.

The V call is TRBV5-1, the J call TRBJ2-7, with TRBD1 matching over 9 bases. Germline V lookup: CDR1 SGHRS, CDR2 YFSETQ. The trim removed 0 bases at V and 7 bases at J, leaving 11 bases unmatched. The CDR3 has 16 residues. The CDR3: CASSLGPGQGSGEQYF. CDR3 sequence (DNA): TGCGCCAGCAGCTTGGGGCCGGGACAGGGCTCAGGTGAGCAGTACTTC.

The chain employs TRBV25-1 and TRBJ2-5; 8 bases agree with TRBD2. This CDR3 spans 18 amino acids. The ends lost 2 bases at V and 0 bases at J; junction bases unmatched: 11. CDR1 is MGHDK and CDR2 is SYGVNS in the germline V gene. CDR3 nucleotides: TGTGCCAGCAGTGAAGGTAAAGGTAGCGGGACAAACCAAGAGACCCAGTACTTC. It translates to CASSEGKGSGTNQETQYF.

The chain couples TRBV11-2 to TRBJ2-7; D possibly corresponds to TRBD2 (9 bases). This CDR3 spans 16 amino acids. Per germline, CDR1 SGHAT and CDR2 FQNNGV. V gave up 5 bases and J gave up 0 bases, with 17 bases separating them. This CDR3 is CASSLAGTGLSYEQYF. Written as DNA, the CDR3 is TGTGCCAGCAGCCTAGCGGGGACAGGCCTCTCCTACGAGCAGTACTTC. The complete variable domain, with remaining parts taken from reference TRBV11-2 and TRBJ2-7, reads EAGVAQSPRYKIIEKRQSVAFWCNPISGHATLYWYQQILGQGPKLLIQFQNNGVVDDSQLPKDRFSAERLKGVDSTLKIQPAKLEDSAVYLCASSLAGTGLSYEQYFGPGTRLTVT.

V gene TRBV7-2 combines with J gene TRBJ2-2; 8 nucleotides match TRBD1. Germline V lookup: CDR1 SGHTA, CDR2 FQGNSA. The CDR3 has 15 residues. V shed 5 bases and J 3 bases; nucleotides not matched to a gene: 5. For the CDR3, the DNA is TGTGCCAGCAGCCTCGGACAGGGATACACCGGGGAGCTGTTTTTT. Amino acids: CASSLGQGYTGELFF.

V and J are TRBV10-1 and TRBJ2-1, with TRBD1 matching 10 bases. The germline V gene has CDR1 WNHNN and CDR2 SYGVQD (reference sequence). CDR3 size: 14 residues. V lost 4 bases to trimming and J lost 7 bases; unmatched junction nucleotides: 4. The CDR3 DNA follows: TGCGCCAGCAGTGGAGGACAGGGGGGAAATGAGCAGTTCTTC. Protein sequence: CASSGGQGGNEQFF.

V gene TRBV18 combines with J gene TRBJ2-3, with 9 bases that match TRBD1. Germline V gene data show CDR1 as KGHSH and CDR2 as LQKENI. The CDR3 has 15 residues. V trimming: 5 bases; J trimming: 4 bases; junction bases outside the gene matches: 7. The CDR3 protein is CASSSRDRVADTQYF. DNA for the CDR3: TGTGCCAGCTCATCCCGGGACAGGGTCGCAGATACGCAGTATTTT.

This CDR3 is CASSLVPGQGRADTQYF. As DNA, the CDR3 is TGCGCCAGCAGCTTAGTCCCGGGACAGGGTCGGGCAGATACGCAGTATTTT. The chain couples TRBV5-1 to TRBJ2-3, with TRBD1 identical over 9 bases. Germline assignment: CDR1 SGHRS and CDR2 YFSETQ. The CDR3 is made up of 17 amino acids. V lost 2 bases, J lost 4 bases, and 11 bases stayed unmatched.

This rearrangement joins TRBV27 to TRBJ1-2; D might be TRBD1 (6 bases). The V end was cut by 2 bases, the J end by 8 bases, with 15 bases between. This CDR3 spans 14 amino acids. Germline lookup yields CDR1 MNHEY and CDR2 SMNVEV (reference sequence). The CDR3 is CASSLNTGTRGYTF. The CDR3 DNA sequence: TGTGCCAGCAGTTTAAATACAGGGACCCGGGGCTACACCTTC.

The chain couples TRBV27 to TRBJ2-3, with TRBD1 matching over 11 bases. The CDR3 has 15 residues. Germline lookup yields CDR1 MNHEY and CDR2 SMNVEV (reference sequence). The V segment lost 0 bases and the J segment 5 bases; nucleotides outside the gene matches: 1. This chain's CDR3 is CASSLSGQGEDTQYF. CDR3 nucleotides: TGTGCCAGCAGTTTATCGGGACAGGGGGAAGATACGCAGTATTTT.

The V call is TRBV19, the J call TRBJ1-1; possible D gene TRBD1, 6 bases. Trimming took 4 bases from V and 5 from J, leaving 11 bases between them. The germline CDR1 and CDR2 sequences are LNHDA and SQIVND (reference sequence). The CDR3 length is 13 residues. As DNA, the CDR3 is TGTGCCAGTAGTAAAGGGGGTTATACTGAAGCTTTCTTT. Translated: CASSKGGYTEAFF.

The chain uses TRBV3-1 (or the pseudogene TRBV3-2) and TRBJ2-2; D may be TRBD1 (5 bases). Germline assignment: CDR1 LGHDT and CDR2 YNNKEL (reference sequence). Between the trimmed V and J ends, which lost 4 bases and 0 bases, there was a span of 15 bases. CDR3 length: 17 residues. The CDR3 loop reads CASSPVLGQSNTGELFF. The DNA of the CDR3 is TGTGCCAGCAGCCCGGTCTTGGGGCAGTCGAACACCGGGGAGCTGTTTTTT.

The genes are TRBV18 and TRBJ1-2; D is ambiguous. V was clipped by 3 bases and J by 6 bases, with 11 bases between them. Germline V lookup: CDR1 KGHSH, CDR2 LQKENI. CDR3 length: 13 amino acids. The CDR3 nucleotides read TGTGCCAGCTCACCCAGAGGGTCTGATGGCTACACCTTC. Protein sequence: CASSPRGSDGYTF.

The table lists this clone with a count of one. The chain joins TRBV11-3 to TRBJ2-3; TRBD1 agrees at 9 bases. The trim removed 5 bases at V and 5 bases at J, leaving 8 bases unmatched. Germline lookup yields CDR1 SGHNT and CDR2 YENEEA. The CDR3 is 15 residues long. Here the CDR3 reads CASSLGTGRQDTQYF. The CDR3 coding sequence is TGTGCCAGCAGCCTCGGGACAGGGCGGCAAGATACGCAGTATTTT.

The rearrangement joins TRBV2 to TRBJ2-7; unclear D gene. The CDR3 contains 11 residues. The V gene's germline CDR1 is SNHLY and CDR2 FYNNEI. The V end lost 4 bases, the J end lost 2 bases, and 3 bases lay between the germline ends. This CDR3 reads CASSAAYEQYF. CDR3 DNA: TGTGCCAGCAGTGCTGCCTACGAGCAGTACTTC. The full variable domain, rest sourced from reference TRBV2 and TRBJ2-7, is EPEVTQTPSHQVTQMGQEVILRCVPISNHLYFYWYRQILGQKVEFLVSFYNNEISEKSEIFDDQFSVERPDGSNFTLKIRSTKLEDSAMYFCASSAAYEQYFGPGTRLTVT.